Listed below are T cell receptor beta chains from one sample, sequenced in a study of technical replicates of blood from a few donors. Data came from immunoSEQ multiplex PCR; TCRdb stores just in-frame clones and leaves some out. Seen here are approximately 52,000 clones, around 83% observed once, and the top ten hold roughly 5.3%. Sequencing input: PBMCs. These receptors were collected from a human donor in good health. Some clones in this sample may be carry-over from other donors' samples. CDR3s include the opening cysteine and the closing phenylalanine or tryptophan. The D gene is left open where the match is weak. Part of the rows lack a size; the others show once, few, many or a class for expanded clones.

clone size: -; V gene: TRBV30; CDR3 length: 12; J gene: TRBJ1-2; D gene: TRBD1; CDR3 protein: CAWTQGAGGYTF; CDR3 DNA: TGTGCCTGGACCCAGGGGGCAGGTGGCTACACCTTC
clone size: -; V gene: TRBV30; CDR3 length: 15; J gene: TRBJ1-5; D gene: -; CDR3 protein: CAWSVPYLSNQPQHF; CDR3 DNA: TGTGCCTGGAGTGTACCGTACTTAAGCAATCAGCCCCAGCATTTT
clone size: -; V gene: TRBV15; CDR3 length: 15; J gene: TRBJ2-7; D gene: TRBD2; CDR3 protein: CATSRGTSVLYEQYF; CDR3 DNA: TGTGCCACCAGCAGAGGGACTAGCGTACTCTACGAGCAGTACTTC
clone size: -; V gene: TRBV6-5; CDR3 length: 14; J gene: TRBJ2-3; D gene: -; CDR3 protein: CASSYAGSTDTQYF; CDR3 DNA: TGTGCCAGCAGTTACGCGGGGAGCACAGATACGCAGTATTTT
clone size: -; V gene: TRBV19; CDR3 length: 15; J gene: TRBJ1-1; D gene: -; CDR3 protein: CASSRQDAMNTEAFF; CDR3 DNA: TGTGCCAGTAGTAGACAGGACGCAATGAACACTGAAGCTTTCTTT
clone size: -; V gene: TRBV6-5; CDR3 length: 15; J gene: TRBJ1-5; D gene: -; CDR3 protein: CASSYSNKGDQPQHF; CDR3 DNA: TGTGCCAGCAGTTACTCGAACAAGGGGGATCAGCCCCAGCATTTT
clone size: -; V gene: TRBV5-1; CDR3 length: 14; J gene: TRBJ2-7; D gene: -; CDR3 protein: CASSLLQFDYEQYF; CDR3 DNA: TGCGCCAGCAGCTTGTTACAGTTTGACTACGAGCAGTACTTC
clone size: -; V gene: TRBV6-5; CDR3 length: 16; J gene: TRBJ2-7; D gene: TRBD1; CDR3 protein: CASSYPAGTGAYEQYF; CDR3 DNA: TGTGCCAGCAGTTACCCTGCCGGGACAGGGGCCTACGAGCAGTACTTC
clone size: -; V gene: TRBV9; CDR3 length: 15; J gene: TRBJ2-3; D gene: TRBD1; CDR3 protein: CASAMGTGDTDTQYF; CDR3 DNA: TGTGCCAGCGCCATGGGGACAGGCGACACAGATACGCAGTATTTT
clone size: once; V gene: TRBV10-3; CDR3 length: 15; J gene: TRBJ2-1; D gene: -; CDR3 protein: CAISESGAIYNEQFF; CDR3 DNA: TGTGCCATCAGTGAGTCGGGGGCCATCTACAATGAGCAGTTCTTC
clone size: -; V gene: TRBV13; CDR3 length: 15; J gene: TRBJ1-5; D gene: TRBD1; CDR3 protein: CASPSGTANNQPQHF; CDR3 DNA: TGTGCCAGCCCTTCCGGGACAGCGAACAATCAGCCCCAGCATTTT
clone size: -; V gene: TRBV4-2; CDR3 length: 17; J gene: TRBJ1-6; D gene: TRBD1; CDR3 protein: CASSQDDRGLSNSPLHF; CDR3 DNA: TGTGCCAGCAGCCAAGACGACAGGGGCCTATCTAATTCACCCCTCCACTTT
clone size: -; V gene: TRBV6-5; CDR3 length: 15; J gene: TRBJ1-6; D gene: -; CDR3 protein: CASSYDSRVNSPLHF; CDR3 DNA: TGTGCCAGCAGTTACGACAGCCGCGTTAATTCACCCCTCCACTTT
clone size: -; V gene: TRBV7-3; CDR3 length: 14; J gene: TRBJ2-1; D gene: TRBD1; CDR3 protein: CASSRGGQGDEQFF; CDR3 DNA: TGTGCCAGCAGCCGAGGCGGACAGGGTGATGAGCAGTTCTTC
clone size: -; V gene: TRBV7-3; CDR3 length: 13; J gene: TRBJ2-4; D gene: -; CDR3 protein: CASSLGPKNIQYF; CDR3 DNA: TGTGCCAGCAGCTTGGGGCCGAAAAACATTCAGTACTTC
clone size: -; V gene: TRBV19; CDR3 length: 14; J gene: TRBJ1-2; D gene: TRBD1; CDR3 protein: CASSPGQGVVGYTF; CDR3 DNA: TGTGCCAGTAGTCCTGGACAGGGGGTGGTTGGCTACACCTTC
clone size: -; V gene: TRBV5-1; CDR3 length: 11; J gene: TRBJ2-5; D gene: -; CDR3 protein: CASRRQETQYF; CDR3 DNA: TGCGCCAGCAGGCGACAAGAGACCCAGTACTTC
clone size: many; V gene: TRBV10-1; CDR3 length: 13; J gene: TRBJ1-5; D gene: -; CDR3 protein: CASSYRGFQPQHF; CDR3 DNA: TGCGCCAGCAGTTACCGCGGGTTTCAGCCCCAGCATTTT
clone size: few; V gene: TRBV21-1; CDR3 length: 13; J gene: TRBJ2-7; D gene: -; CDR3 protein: CASSRTGENEQYF; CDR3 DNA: TGTGCCAGCAGCCGGACAGGGGAAAACGAGCAGTACTTC
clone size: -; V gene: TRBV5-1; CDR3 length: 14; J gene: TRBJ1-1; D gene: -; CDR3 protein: CASSSGTKNTEAFF; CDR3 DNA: TGCGCCAGCAGCTCCGGGACAAAGAACACTGAAGCTTTCTTT
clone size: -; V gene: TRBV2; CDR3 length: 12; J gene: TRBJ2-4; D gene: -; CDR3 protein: CATRTTKNIQYF; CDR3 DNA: TGTGCCACCCGCACTACCAAAAACATTCAGTACTTC
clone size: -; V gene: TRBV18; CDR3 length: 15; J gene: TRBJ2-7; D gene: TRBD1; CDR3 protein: CASSLARTGPYEQYF; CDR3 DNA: TGTGCCAGCTCACTCGCCCGGACAGGCCCCTACGAGCAGTACTTC
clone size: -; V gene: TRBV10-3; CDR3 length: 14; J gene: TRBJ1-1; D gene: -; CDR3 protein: CAIDGGKKGTEAFF; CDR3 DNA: TGTGCCATCGATGGGGGGAAGAAAGGGACTGAAGCTTTCTTT
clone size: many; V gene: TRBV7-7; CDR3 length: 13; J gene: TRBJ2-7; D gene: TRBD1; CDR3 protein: CASSLTQGAGQYF; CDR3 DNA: TGTGCCAGCAGCTTGACTCAGGGGGCAGGGCAGTACTTC
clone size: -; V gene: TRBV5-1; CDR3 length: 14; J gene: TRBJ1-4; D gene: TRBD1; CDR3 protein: CASSPGTGGEKLFF; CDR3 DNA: TGCGCCAGCAGCCCTGGGACAGGCGGGGAAAAACTGTTTTTT
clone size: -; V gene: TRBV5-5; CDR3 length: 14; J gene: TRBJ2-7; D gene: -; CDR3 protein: CASSLGGTFYEQYF; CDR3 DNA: TGTGCCAGCAGCTTGGGGGGCACCTTCTACGAGCAGTACTTC
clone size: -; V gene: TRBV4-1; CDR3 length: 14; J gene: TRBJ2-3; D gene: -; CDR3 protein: CASSQQGWADTQYF; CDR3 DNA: TGCGCCAGCAGCCAACAGGGTTGGGCAGATACGCAGTATTTT
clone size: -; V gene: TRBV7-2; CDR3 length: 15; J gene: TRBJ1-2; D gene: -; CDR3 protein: CASQPDLSLGGGYTF; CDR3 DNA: TGTGCCAGCCAGCCGGACCTATCTCTCGGAGGAGGCTACACCTTC
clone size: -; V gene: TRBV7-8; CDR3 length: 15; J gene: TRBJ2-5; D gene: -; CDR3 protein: CASSPPARGSETQYF; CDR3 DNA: TGTGCCAGCAGCCCCCCCGCTAGGGGATCGGAGACCCAGTACTTC
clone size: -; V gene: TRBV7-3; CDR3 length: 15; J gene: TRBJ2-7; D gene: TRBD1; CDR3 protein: CASSLGPDRGYEQYF; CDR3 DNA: TGTGCCAGCAGCTTAGGGCCAGACAGGGGCTACGAGCAGTACTTC
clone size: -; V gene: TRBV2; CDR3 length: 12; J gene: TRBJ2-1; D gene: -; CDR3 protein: CASRGGGTLQFF; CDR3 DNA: TGTGCCAGCAGAGGGGGAGGGACCCTTCAGTTCTTC
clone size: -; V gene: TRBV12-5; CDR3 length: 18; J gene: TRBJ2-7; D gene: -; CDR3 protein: CASGLVYSLRGQTYEQYF; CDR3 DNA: TGTGCTAGTGGTTTGGTATATAGTCTTAGGGGACAAACCTACGAGCAGTACTTC
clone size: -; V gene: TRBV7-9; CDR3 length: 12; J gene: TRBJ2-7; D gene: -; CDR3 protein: CASGGNPYEQYF; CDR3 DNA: TGTGCCAGCGGAGGGAACCCCTACGAGCAGTACTTC